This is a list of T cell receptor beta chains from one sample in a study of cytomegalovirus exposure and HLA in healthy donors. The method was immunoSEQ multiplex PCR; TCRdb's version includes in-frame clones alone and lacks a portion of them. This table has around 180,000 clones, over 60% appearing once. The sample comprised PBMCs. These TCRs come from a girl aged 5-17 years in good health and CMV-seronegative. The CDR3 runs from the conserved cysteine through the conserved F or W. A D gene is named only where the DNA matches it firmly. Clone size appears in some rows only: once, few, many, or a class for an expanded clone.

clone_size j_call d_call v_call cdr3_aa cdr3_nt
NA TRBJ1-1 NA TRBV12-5 CASGLVSLNTEAFF TGTGCTAGTGGTTTGGTATCTCTCAACACTGAAGCTTTCTTT
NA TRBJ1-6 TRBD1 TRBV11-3 CASSLTGGNSPLHF TGTGCCAGCAGCTTGACAGGGGGAAATTCACCCCTCCACTTT
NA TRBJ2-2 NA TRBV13 CASSPMAEANTGELFF TGTGCCAGCAGCCCCATGGCCGAGGCGAACACCGGGGAGCTGTTTTTT
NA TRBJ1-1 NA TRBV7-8 CASSFRTSNTEAFF TGTGCCAGCAGCTTCCGGACATCGAACACTGAAGCTTTCTTT
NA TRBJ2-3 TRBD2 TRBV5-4 CASSRGGKEADTQYF TGTGCCAGCAGCCGCGGGGGAAAGGAGGCAGATACGCAGTATTTT
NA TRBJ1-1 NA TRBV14 CASSQFQAKNTEAFF TGTGCCAGCAGCCAATTCCAGGCCAAGAACACTGAAGCTTTCTTT
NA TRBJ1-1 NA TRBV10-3 CAMSSLGAEAFF TGTGCCATGAGCTCCCTAGGGGCTGAAGCTTTCTTT
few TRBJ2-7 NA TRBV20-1 CSGGSHEQYF TGCAGTGGCGGTTCCCACGAGCAGTACTTC
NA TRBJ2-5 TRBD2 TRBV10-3 CAISDLPGGLETQYF TGTGCCATCAGTGACTTACCGGGGGGGCTTGAGACCCAGTACTTC
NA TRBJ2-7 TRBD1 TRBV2 CASLGTEPYEQYF TGTGCCAGCTTGGGGACAGAGCCCTACGAGCAGTACTTC
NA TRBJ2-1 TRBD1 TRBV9 CASSVFPTGGNEQFF TGTGCCAGCAGCGTATTCCCTACAGGGGGCAATGAGCAGTTCTTC
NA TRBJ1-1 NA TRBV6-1 CAIHDVSGNTEAFF TGTGCCATTCACGATGTCTCAGGGAACACTGAAGCTTTCTTT
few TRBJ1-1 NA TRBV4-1 CASSQGGAGDPNTEAFF TGCGCCAGCAGCCAAGGGGGGGCGGGGGACCCGAACACTGAAGCTTTCTTT
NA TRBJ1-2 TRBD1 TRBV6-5 CASSYTGQNYGYTF TGTGCCAGCAGTTACACGGGACAGAACTATGGCTACACCTTC
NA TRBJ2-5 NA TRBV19 CASSIAVWETQYF TGTGCCAGTAGTATTGCAGTCTGGGAGACCCAGTACTTC